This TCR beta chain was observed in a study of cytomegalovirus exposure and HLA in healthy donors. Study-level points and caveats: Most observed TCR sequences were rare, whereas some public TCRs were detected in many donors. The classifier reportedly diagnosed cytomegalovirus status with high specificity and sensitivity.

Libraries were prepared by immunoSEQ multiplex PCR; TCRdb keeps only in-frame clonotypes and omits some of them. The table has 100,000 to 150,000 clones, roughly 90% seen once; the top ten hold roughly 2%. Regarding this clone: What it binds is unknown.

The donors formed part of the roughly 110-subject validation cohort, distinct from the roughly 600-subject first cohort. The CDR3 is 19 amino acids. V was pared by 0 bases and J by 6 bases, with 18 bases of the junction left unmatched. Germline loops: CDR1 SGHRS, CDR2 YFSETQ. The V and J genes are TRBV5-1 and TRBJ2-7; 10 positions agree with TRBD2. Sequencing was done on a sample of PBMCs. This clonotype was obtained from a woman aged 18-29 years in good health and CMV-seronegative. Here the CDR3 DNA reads TGCGCCAGCAGCTTGGGAAGGACTAGCGGACTCGGAGCCGCCGGCGAGCAGTACTTC. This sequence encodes CASSLGRTSGLGAAGEQYF.